Shown below are 21 T cell receptor beta chains from a single sample sequenced in a study of T cells expressing NK-cell markers. TCRdb reprocessed the 5' RACE reads and keeps a single row for each CDR3 protein, giving no DNA. This sample lists more than 120,000 distinct CDR3 sequences; its ten largest clones have roughly 12%. The specimen sequenced was blood T cells: a sorted CD56 or NKG2C T cell subset, CD4+ or CD8+ T cells, or bulk PBMC T cells (not recorded which). These receptors were collected from a man between 18 and 35 years old in good health.

This rearrangement joins TRBV28 to TRBJ2-7. The CDR3 runs 14 residues. Germline V gives CDR1 MDHEN, CDR2 SYDVKM. CDR3 sequence: CASSVSGSSYEQYF.

V is TRBV12-3 or TRBV12-4 and J is TRBJ1-6; TCRdb names TRBD1, which stays unverified in the absence of DNA. This CDR3 contains 15 residues. CDR3: CASSFSTVQNSPLHF.

The rearrangement joins TRBV5-6 to TRBJ2-3; TCRdb's D gene call, TRBD2, goes unchecked for lack of DNA. This CDR3 has 16 residues. The germline CDR1 and CDR2 sequences are SGHDT and YYEEEE. The CDR3 here is CASSSTRDYSTDTQYF.

This chain joins TRBV27 and TRBJ2-2. This CDR3 contains 12 residues. Germline CDR1 and CDR2: MNHEY and SMNVEV (reference sequence). This CDR3 reads CASSLAAGELFF.

J is TRBJ2-7 and V is TRBV4-3; TCRdb proposes TRBD2, but this gene call is untestable without DNA. The CDR3 runs 16 residues. Per the germline V gene, CDR1 is LGHNA and CDR2 is YSLEER. CDR3 sequence reads: CASSQDGTSRNYEQYF.

V is TRBV19 and J is TRBJ2-3; lacking DNA, the TRBD1 call made by TCRdb goes unchecked. Germline CDR1 LNHDA, CDR2 SQIVND (reference sequence). CDR3 size: 16 residues. CDR3 sequence reads: CASSIRQGSAMDTQYF.

The rearrangement links TRBV7-8 to TRBJ2-7. The CDR3 loop spans 14 amino acids. Germline V gene sequence: CDR1 SGHVS, CDR2 FQNEAQ. The CDR3 is CASSPTGTAYEQYF.

V usage is TRBV20-1 and J usage is TRBJ2-1. Germline CDR1 reads DFQATT; CDR2 reads SNEGSKA (reference sequence). CDR3 length: 15 amino acids. CDR3 loop: CSARDFAYTSDEQFF.

J is TRBJ2-7 and V is TRBV24-1; TCRdb selects TRBD2, and the lack of DNA leaves this call unchecked. Germline CDR1 reads KGHDR; CDR2 reads SFDVKD. The length of the CDR3 is 14 residues. The CDR3 is CATSVGLHPYEQYF.

This sequence joins TRBV4-1 and TRBJ2-3; with no DNA, the TCRdb D assignment of TRBD1 cannot be verified. Germline V gene lookup returns CDR1 MGHRA and CDR2 YSYEKL. The CDR3 loop spans 15 amino acids. The CDR3: CASSQGDRSTDTQYF.

This chain connects TRBV25-1 to TRBJ2-1; TCRdb names TRBD2, which stays unverified in the absence of DNA. CDR1 and CDR2 from the germline V gene are MGHDK and SYGVNS. The CDR3 has 15 amino acids. The CDR3 loop reads CASSETSGLGNEQFF.

The chain carries TRBV25-1 and TRBJ2-5; lacking DNA, the TRBD1 call made by TCRdb goes unchecked. CDR3 length equals 15 residues. Per germline, CDR1 MGHDK and CDR2 SYGVNS. CDR3 amino acids: CASSDPTGRQETQYF. Looking up the rest from reference TRBV25-1 and TRBJ2-5 gives the full variable domain: EADIYQTPRYLVIGTGKKITLECSQTMGHDKMYWYQQDPGMELHLIHYSYGVNSTEKGDLSSESTVSRIRTEHFPLTLESARPSHTSQYLCASSDPTGRQETQYFGPGTRLLVL.

The chain recombines TRBV7-3 with TRBJ2-3. Germline-derived CDR1 and CDR2 are SGHTA and FQGTGA. The CDR3 is 13 amino acids. CDR3 residues: CASSSMVTDTQYF.

The chain employs TRBV25-1 and TRBJ1-1; the TCRdb D gene call, TRBD1, has no DNA to confirm it. From germline, CDR1 is MGHDK and CDR2 SYGVNS. The CDR3 is 13 residues long. Here the CDR3 reads CASSEGVNTEAFF.

J is TRBJ2-3 and V is TRBV3-1; the TCRdb D gene call, TRBD1, has no DNA to confirm it. The germline CDR1 and CDR2 sequences are LGHDT and YNNKEL (reference sequence). The CDR3 length is 15 residues. The CDR3: CASSQTLTGADTQYF.

V usage is TRBV19 and J usage is TRBJ2-4; TCRdb reports TRBD1, a call that lacks DNA to check it against. The CDR3 sequence is 14 residues long. The germline V gene has CDR1 LNHDA and CDR2 SQIVND (reference sequence). This chain's CDR3 is CASSATGAGYIQYF.

The V gene is TRBV6-5, the J gene TRBJ2-1; TCRdb designates TRBD1, a call that cannot be tested without DNA. The germline gives CDR1 MNHEY, CDR2 SVGAGI. The CDR3 runs to 13 residues. Here the CDR3 reads CASSPLGGNEQFF.

The rearrangement joins TRBV9 to TRBJ1-1. The CDR3 extends over 12 amino acids. Germline lookup yields CDR1 SGDLS and CDR2 YYNGEE. This CDR3 is CASSGGGAEAFF.

The V call is TRBV18, the J call TRBJ2-1; without DNA, the TCRdb call of TRBD1 cannot be checked. The CDR3 is 13 amino acids. Per the germline V gene, CDR1 is KGHSH and CDR2 is LQKENI. CDR3 residues: CASSSVIGPEQFF.

The chain couples TRBV20-1 to TRBJ2-1; TCRdb selects TRBD1, and the lack of DNA leaves this call unchecked. CDR3 length: 16 residues. Per germline, CDR1 DFQATT and CDR2 SNEGSKA (reference sequence). Here the CDR3 reads CSAELPPGQGYNEQFF.

V is TRBV27 and J is TRBJ2-1; with no DNA, the TCRdb D assignment of TRBD1 cannot be verified. Per germline, CDR1 MNHEY and CDR2 SMNVEV (reference sequence). The CDR3 sequence is 14 residues long. The CDR3: CASSPSELDNEQFF.